This T cell receptor beta chain was recovered during a study of beta chain features in type 1 diabetes. Study-level findings and limits: Moderately but significantly shorter TCRB CDR3s were found in Type 1 diabetes patients in all four CD4+ subsets.

Per germline, CDR1 PRHDT and CDR2 FYEKMQ (reference sequence). The CDR3 contains 16 residues. V shed 2 bases and J 0 bases; nucleotides not matched to a gene: 5. Every bit of the isolated RNA underwent reverse transcription, so sequencing read expressed TCRB transcripts. Clones were read by immunoSEQ multiplex PCR, and TCRdb kept only the in-frame ones, dropping some. This repertoire shows under 350,000 clones, over 11% found once; its top ten account for about 0.017%. Concerning this clone itself: Its antigen is not known.

The sequenced sample was naive CD4+ T cells from blood. This TCR was recovered from a man aged 25-45 years with type 1 diabetes. The chain recombines TRBV13 with TRBJ2-7; 9 nucleotides line up with TRBD1. The CDR3 sequence: CASSLSATGGSYEQYF. In DNA form, the CDR3 reads TGTGCCAGCAGCTTATCGGCGACAGGGGGCTCCTACGAGCAGTACTTC.